A selection of T cell receptor beta chains follows, all from one sample in a study of cytotoxic CD8 clonotypes in ibrutinib-treated CLL. Here immunoSEQ multiplex PCR was the method, and the copy in TCRdb shows in-frame clones only, minus some. The table lists approximately 53,000 clones, around four fifths of them singletons. Sample: PBMCs, taken after 24 months of ibrutinib treatment. The source of these receptors is a human donor with chronic lymphocytic leukemia. The CDR3 runs from the conserved cysteine through the conserved F or W. Fields, in order: V gene, clone size, J gene, D gene, CDR3 protein, CDR3 DNA. The D gene is left open where the match is weak. Clone size is not always given. Where it is, it says once, few, many or a class for expanded clones.

>TRBV30|few|TRBJ1-5|.
CAWSVGQPQHF
TGTGCCTGGAGTGTCGGTCAGCCCCAGCATTTT
>TRBV7-2|.|TRBJ2-3|TRBD2
CASSLVGSGGTDTQYF
TGTGCCAGCAGCTTAGTCGGTAGCGGGGGCACAGATACGCAGTATTTT
>TRBV7-2|.|TRBJ1-5|.
CASSDGQNLNQPQHF
TGTGCCAGCAGCGACGGACAGAACCTCAATCAGCCCCAGCATTTT
>TRBV7-2|once|TRBJ2-2|TRBD1
CASSLGTGPTELFF
TGTGCCAGCAGCCTCGGGACAGGCCCCACCGAGCTGTTTTTT
>TRBV11-2|.|TRBJ1-5|.
CASSLGGDQPQHF
TGTGCCAGCAGCTTGGGGGGGGATCAGCCCCAGCATTTT
>TRBV15|.|TRBJ2-3|.
CATSRGLAPPQYF
TGTGCCACCAGCAGAGGTCTAGCGCCACCGCAGTATTTT
>TRBV9|.|TRBJ2-2|TRBD1
CASRGGDNLNTGELFF
TGTGCCAGCCGAGGGGGCGACAATCTGAACACCGGGGAGCTGTTTTTT
>TRBV18|.|TRBJ2-1|.
CASSPRISVYNEQFF
TGTGCCAGCTCACCACGTATCAGCGTATACAATGAGCAGTTCTTC
>TRBV5-1|.|TRBJ2-1|TRBD1
CASSTGQGYNEQFF
TGCGCCAGCAGCACGGGACAGGGCTACAATGAGCAGTTCTTC
>TRBV5-4|.|TRBJ2-5|TRBD1
CASSSAGTGGIWETQYF
TGTGCCAGCAGCTCTGCCGGGACAGGGGGCATTTGGGAGACCCAGTACTTC
>TRBV9|.|TRBJ2-3|TRBD2
CASSPGLATDTQYF
TGTGCCAGCAGCCCAGGACTAGCAACAGATACGCAGTATTTT
>TRBV5-5|.|TRBJ2-3|.
CASSLMASTDTQYF
TGTGCCAGCAGCTTGATGGCGAGCACAGATACGCAGTATTTT
>TRBV25-1|.|TRBJ1-4|TRBD1
CASRRTGEGEKLFF
TGTGCCAGCCGCAGGACAGGGGAGGGTGAAAAACTGTTTTTT
>TRBV6-5|.|TRBJ2-5|.
CASSRRPQYF
TGTGCCAGCAGCAGGCGCCCCCAGTACTTC
>TRBV20-1|.|TRBJ2-7|.
CSASDGQGRYF
TGCAGTGCTAGTGACGGACAAGGACGGTACTTC
>TRBV28|few|TRBJ2-5|.
CASPKETQYF
TGTGCCAGCCCCAAAGAGACCCAGTACTTC
>TRBV6-1|medium-sized|TRBJ2-7|.
CASSDFGGAYEQYF
TGTGCCAGCAGTGATTTCGGGGGAGCCTACGAGCAGTACTTC
>TRBV19|few|TRBJ1-2|.
CASRAGYYGYTF
TGTGCCAGTAGAGCGGGGTACTATGGCTACACCTTC
>TRBV6-5|.|TRBJ2-6|.
CASSQMDSGANVLTF
TGTGCCAGCAGCCAAATGGACTCTGGGGCCAACGTCCTGACTTTC
>TRBV7-9|.|TRBJ2-3|TRBD2
CASSRTSGTDTQYF
TGTGCCAGCAGCCGGACTAGCGGCACAGATACGCAGTATTTT
>TRBV6-6|.|TRBJ2-1|.
CASKGQSGTLYNEQFF
TGTGCCAGCAAAGGACAAAGCGGAACCCTATACAATGAGCAGTTCTTC
>TRBV4-3|few|TRBJ1-5|TRBD1
CASSQDRTGGQPQHF
TGCGCCAGCAGCCAAGACAGGACAGGGGGGCAGCCCCAGCATTTT